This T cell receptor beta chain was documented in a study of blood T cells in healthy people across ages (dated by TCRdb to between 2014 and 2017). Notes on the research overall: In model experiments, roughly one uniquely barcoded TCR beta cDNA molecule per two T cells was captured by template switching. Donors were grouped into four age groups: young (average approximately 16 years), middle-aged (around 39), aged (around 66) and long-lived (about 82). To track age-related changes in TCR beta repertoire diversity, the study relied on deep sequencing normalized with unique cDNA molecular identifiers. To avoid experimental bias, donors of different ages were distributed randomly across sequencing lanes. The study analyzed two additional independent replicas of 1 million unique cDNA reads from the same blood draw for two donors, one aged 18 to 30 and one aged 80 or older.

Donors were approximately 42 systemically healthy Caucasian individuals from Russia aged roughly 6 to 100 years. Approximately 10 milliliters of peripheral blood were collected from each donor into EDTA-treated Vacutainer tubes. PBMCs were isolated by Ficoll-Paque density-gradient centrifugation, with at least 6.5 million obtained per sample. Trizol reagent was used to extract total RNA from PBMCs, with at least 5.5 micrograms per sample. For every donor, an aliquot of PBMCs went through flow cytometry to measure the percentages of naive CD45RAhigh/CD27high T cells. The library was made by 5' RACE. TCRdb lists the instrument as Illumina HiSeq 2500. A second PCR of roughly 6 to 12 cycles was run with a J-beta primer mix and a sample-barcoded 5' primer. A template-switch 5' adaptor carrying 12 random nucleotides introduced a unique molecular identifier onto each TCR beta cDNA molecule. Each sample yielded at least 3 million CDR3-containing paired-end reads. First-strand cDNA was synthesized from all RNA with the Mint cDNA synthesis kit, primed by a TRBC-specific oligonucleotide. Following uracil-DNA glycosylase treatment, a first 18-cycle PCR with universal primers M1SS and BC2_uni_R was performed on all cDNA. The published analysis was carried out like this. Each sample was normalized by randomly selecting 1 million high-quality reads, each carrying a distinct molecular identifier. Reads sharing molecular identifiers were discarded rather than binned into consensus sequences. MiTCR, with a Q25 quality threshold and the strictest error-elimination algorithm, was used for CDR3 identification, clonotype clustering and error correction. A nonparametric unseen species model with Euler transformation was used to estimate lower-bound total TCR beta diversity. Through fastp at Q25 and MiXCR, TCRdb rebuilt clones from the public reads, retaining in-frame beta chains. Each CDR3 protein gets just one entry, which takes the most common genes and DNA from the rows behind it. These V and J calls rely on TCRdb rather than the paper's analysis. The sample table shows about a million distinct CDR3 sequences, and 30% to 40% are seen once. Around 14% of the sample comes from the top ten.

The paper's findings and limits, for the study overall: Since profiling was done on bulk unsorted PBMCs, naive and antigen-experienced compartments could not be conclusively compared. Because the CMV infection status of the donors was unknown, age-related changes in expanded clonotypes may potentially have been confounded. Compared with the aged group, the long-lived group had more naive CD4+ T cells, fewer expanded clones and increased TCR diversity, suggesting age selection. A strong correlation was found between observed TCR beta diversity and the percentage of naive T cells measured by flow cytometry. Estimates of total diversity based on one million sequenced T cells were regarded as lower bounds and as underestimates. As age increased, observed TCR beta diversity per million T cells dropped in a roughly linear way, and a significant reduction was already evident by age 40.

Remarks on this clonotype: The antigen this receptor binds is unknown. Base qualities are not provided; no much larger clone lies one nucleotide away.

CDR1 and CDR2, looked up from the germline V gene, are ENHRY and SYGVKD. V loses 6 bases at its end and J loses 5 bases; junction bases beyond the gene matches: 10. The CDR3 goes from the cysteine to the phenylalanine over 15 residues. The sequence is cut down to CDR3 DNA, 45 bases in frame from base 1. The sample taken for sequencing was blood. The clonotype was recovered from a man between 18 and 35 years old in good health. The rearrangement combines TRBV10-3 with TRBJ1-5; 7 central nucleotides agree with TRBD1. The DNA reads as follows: TGTGCCATCAGCTCCGGACAGGATGGGGATCAGCCCCAGCATTTT. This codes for CAISSGQDGDQPQHF.